This TCR beta chain was captured in a study of T cell repertoires in cytomegalovirus infection. Study background: Both CMV infection and a matching HLA type were indicated by public TCR beta signatures.

Findings and caveats of the study: HLA-C-restricted TCR beta clonotypes specific for CMV led the ex vivo response. Carriage of CMV together with the relevant HLA was identifiable through cumulative public TCR beta family frequency.

Looked up from germline, CDR1 is SGHVS and CDR2 is FNYEAQ. This CDR3 region has 16 residues. V shed 3 bases and J 2 bases; nucleotides not matched to a gene: 3. TCRdb re-analysed the reads in MiXCR, keeping a single row per CDR3 protein. The table lists about 600,000 distinct CDR3 sequences, 20% to 25% of them singletons, with roughly 8% in the top ten. This clonotype was seen a few times. Its antigen is currently unknown. The chain carries TRBV7-6 and TRBJ2-1; TRBD2 matches 11 bases. This TCR came from a human donor in good health (CMV status not recorded). Some clones in this sample may be carry-over from other donors' samples. The sequencing sample was made of CD8+ T cells from PBMCs. In nucleotides, the CDR3 is TGTGCCAGCAGCTTGTTAGCGGGGGGGACCTACAATGAGCAGTTCTTC. This gives the protein CASSLLAGGTYNEQFF.